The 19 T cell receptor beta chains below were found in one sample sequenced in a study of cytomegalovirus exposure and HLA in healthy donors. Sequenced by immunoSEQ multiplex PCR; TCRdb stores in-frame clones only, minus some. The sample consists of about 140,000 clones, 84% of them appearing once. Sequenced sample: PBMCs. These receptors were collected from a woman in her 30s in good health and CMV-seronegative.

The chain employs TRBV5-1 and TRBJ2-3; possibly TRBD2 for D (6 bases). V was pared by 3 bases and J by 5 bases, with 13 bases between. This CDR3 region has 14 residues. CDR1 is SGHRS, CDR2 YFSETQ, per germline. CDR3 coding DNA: TGCGCCAGCAGCTCGGGAGCACAACGAGATACGCAGTATTTT. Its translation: CASSSGAQRDTQYF.

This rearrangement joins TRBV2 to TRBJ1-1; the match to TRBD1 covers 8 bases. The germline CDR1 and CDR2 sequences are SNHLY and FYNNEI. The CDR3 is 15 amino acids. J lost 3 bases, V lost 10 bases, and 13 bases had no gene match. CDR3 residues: CATTDRARGDTEAFF. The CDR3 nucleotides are TGTGCCACCACGGACAGGGCCAGGGGGGACACTGAAGCTTTCTTT.

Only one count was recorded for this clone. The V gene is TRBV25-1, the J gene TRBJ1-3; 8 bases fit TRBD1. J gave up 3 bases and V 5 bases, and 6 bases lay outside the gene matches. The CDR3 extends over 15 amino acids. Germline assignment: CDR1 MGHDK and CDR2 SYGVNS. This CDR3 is CASSPLTGDGNTIYF. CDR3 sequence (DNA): TGTGCCAGCAGTCCCCTGACAGGGGATGGAAACACCATATATTTT.

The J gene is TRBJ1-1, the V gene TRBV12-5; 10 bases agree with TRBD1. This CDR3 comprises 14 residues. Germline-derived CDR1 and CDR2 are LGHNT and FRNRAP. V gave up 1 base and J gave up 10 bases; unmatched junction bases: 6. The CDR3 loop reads CASGLGQGASRAFF. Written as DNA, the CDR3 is TGTGCTAGTGGTTTGGGACAGGGGGCGTCCCGAGCTTTCTTT.

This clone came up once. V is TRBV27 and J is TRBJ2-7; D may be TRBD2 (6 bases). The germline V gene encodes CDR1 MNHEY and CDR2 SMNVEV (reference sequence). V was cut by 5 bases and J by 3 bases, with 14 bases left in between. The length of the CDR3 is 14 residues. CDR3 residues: CASSGSAGSYEQYF. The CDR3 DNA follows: TGTGCCAGCAGTGGCTCCGCCGGGAGCTACGAGCAGTACTTC.

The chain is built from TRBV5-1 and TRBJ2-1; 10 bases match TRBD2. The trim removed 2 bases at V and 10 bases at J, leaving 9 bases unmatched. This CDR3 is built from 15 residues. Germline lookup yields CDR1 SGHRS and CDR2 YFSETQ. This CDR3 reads CASSLLAGSDREQFF. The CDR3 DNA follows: TGCGCCAGCAGCTTACTAGCGGGGTCCGACCGGGAGCAGTTCTTC.

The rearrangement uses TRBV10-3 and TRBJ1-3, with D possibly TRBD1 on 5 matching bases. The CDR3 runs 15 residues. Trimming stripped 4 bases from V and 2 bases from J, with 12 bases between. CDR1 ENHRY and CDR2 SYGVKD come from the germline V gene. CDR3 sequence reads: CAISGTGTTGNTIYF. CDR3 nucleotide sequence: TGTGCCATCAGTGGGACCGGGACTACTGGAAACACCATATATTTT.

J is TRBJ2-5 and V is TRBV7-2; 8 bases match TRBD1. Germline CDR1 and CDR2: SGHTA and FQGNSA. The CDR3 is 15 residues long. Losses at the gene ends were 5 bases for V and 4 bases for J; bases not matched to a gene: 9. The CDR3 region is CASSTLVGQGETQYF. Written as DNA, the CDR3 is TGTGCCAGCAGCACCCTGGTCGGACAGGGAGAGACCCAGTACTTC.

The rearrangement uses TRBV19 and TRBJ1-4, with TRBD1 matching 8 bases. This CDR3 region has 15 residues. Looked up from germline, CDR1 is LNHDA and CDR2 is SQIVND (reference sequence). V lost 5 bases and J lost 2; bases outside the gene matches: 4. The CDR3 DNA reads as TGTGCCAGTAGTCGATGGACAGGGACTAATGAAAAACTGTTTTTT. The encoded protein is CASSRWTGTNEKLFF.

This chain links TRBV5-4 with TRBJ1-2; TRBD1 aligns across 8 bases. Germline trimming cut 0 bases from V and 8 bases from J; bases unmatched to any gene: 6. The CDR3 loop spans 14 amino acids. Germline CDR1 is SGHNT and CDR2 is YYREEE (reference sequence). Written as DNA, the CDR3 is TGTGCCAGCAGCTTGGCAGGACAGGGAGACGGCTACACCTTC. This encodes CASSLAGQGDGYTF. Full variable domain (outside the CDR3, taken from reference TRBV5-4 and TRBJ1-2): ETGVTQSPTHLIKTRGQQVTLRCSSQSGHNTVSWYQQALGQGPQFIFQYYREEENGRGNFPPRFSGLQFPNYSSELNVNALELDDSALYLCASSLAGQGDGYTFGSGTRLTVV.

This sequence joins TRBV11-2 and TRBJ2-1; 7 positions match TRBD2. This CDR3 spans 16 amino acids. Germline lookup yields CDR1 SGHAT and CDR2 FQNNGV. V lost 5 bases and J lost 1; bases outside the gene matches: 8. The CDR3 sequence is CASSPTRGVSYNEQFF. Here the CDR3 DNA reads TGTGCCAGCAGCCCGACCCGGGGGGTTTCCTACAATGAGCAGTTCTTC.

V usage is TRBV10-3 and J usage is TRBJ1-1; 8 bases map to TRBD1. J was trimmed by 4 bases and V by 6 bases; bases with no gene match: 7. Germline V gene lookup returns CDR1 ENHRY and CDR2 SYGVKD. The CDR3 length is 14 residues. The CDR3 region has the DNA TGTGCCATCAGACCCGGGACAGGAGGCACTGAAGCTTTCTTT. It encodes CAIRPGTGGTEAFF.

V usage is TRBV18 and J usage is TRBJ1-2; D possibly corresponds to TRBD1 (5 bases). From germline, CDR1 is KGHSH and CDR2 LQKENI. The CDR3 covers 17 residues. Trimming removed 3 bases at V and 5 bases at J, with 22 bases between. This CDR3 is CASSPGPKQGGRYGYTF. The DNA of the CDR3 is TGTGCCAGCTCACCGGGTCCGAAGCAGGGTGGGCGATATGGCTACACCTTC.

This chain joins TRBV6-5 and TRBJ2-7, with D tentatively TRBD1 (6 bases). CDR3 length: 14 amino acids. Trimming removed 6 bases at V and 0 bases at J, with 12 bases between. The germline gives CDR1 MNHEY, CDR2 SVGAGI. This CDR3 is CASSRDRLSYEQYF. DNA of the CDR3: TGTGCCAGCAGCCGCGACAGGCTCTCCTACGAGCAGTACTTC.

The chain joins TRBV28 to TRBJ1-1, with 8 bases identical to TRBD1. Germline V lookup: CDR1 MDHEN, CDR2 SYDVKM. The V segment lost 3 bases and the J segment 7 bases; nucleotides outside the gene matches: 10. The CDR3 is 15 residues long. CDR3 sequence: CASSLVWQGASEAFF. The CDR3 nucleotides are TGTGCCAGCAGTTTGGTGTGGCAGGGGGCCAGTGAAGCTTTCTTT. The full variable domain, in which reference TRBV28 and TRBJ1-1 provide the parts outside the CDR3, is DVKVTQSSRYLVKRTGEKVFLECVQDMDHENMFWYRQDPGLGLRLIYFSYDVKMKEKGDIPEGYSVSREKKERFSLILESASTNQTSMYLCASSLVWQGASEAFFGQGTRLTVV.

This CDR3 is CASSLGGQGFRDGYTF. As DNA, the CDR3 is TGCGCCAGCAGCTTGGGGGGACAGGGTTTTCGGGATGGCTACACCTTC. This chain joins TRBV5-1 and TRBJ1-2; 9 bases agree with TRBD1. This CDR3 is 16 amino acids long. Trimming removed 0 bases from V and 6 bases from J; junction bases left unmatched: 9. Germline V gene sequence: CDR1 SGHRS, CDR2 YFSETQ.

The DNA for the CDR3 is TGTGCCAGCAGTTCGGGGGTTTGGAACACTGAAGCTTTCTTT. Protein product: CASSSGVWNTEAFF. The V gene is TRBV27, the J gene TRBJ1-1; D is possibly TRBD1 (5 bases). The V end was cut by 4 bases, the J end by 1 base, with 10 bases between. There are 14 residues in the CDR3. Germline values: CDR1 MNHEY, CDR2 SMNVEV (reference sequence).

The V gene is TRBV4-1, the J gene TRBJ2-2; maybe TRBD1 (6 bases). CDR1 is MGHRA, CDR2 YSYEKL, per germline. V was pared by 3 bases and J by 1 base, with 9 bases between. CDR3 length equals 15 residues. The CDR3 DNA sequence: TGCGCCAGCAGCCATACAGGGAAGAACACCGGGGAGCTGTTTTTT. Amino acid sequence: CASSHTGKNTGELFF.

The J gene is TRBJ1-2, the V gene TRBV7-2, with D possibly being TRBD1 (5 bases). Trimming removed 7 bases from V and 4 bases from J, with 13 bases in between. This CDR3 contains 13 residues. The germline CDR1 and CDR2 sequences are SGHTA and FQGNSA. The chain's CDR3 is CASTSRGGYGYTF. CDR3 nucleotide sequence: TGTGCCAGCACCTCACGGGGGGGCTATGGCTACACCTTC.